This TCR beta chain was retrieved from a study of T-cell reconstitution after alpha-beta-depleted transplantation in children. A few counts support this clonotype. Preparing the TCRbeta library involved the use of unique molecular identifiers. TCRdb redid the calling of the PCR reads with MiXCR, one entry per CDR3 protein. The data show about 400,000 distinct CDR3 sequences, about 20% seen once. The CDR3 is made up of 15 amino acids. The source of this sequence is a human donor who donated a stem cell graft to a child with acute myeloid leukemia. The chain is built from TRBV21-1 and TRBJ2-7; TRBD2 is taken as the D call from the table, unchecked against the DNA. TRBV21-1 is a pseudogene segment. Sequencing was performed on PBMCs from the stem cell graft donor, taken from the stem cell graft. This CDR3 reads CAPPTGLESPYEQYF. The CDR3 nucleotides are TGTGCCCCCCCTACGGGACTAGAGTCCCCCTACGAGCAGTACTTC.